This T cell receptor (beta chain) stems from a study of human T cells and chemical hapten exposure. V trimming: 4 bases; J trimming: 5 bases; junction bases outside the gene matches: 7. The CDR3 is made up of 14 amino acids. Germline values: CDR1 SGHDN, CDR2 FVKESK. Described time point: patch test 1, 2 weeks after DPC sensitization. Treatment given: therapeutic diphenylcyclopropenone sensitization with weekly scalp DPC. This clonotype was seen repeatedly, ten times or more. TCRdb independently ran MiXCR on the RACE reads; one entry per CDR3 protein. The table lists around 76,000 distinct CDR3 sequences, about 11% of them singletons.

This receptor was taken from a woman aged 60 to 75 with alopecia areata. Some clones in this sample may be carry-over from other donors' samples. The source material was whole blood, sampled in connection with sensitization to the hapten diphenylcyclopropenone (DPC). The chain uses TRBV14 and TRBJ1-1, with 7 positions matching TRBD1. The CDR3 bases are TGTGCCAGCAGCCCCCGACAGGGACGGACTGAAGCTTTCTTT. Its translation: CASSPRQGRTEAFF. Looking up the rest from reference TRBV14 and TRBJ1-1 gives the full variable domain: EAGVTQFPSHSVIEKGQTVTLRCDPISGHDNLYWYRRVMGKEIKFLLHFVKESKQDESGMPNNRFLAERTGGTYSTLKVQPAELEDSGVYFCASSPRQGRTEAFFGQGTRLTVV.